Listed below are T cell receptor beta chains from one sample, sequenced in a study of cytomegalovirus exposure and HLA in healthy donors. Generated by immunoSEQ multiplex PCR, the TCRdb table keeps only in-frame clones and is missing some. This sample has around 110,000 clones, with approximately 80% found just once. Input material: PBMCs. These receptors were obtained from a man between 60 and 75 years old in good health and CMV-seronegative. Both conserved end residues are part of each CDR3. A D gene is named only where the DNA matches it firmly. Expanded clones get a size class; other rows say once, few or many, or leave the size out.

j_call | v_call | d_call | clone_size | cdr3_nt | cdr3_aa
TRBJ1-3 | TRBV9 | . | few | TGTGCCAGCAGCGTAGATGAGGGAAACACCATATATTTT | CASSVDEGNTIYF
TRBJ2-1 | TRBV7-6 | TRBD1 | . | TGTGCCAGCAGTTTAGTGGCGGGACAGGGGAACGTTGAGCAGTTCTTC | CASSLVAGQGNVEQFF
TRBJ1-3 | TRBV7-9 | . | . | TGTGCCAGCAGCTTACAGGCCTACTCTGGAAACACCATATATTTT | CASSLQAYSGNTIYF
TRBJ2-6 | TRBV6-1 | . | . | TGTGCCAGCAGTATTACAGTCTCTGGGGCCAACGTCCTGACTTTC | CASSITVSGANVLTF
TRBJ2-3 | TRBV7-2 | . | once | TGTGCCAGCAGCCCCCTACTAAAGGGGGGGCCAAGCACAGATACGCAGTATTTT | CASSPLLKGGPSTDTQYF
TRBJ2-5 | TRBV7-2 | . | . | TGTGCCAGCAGCTCGCGGGCCGAACCCCCGGGGACCCAGTACTTC | CASSSRAEPPGTQYF
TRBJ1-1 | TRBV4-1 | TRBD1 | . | TGCGCCAGCAGCCAAGGAGTCCCAGGGGGTGGGACTGAAGCTTTCTTT | CASSQGVPGGGTEAFF
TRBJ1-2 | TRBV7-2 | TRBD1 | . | TGTGCCAGCAGCTTAGTGGGACAGGGGACGATTGGCTACACCTTC | CASSLVGQGTIGYTF
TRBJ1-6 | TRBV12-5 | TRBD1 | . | TGTGCTAGTGGTCTGCTCACAGGGGGTCCCAATTCACCCCTCCACTTT | CASGLLTGGPNSPLHF
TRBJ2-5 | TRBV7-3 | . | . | TGTGCCAGCAGCCGCCGGGGGACTGGGTACCAAGAGACCCAGTACTTC | CASSRRGTGYQETQYF
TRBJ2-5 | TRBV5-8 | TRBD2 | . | TGTGCCAGCACCTCAGGACTAGCGGGCCGTCAAGAGACCCAGTACTTC | CASTSGLAGRQETQYF
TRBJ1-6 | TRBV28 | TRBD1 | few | TGTGCCAGCAGCCTAAGGACAGGGGGTTCATCACCCCTCCACTTT | CASSLRTGGSSPLHF
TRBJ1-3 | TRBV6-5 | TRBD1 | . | TGTGCCAGCAATCCGACAGGGAAGGGAAACACCATATATTTT | CASNPTGKGNTIYF
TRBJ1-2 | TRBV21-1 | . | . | TGTGCCAGCAGCAAAGGGTCAGGGGGCGGCTATGGCTACACCTTC | CASSKGSGGGYGYTF
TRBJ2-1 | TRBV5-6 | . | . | TGTGCCAGCACCCGGGTGGCCACTTGGAACAATGAGCAGTTCTTC | CASTRVATWNNEQFF
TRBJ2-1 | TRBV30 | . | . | TGTGCCTGCCATAACAGGGCTACCTACAATGAGCAGTTCTTC | CACHNRATYNEQFF
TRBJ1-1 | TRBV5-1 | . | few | TGCGCCAGCAGCTTGGGCGGGGGTAACACTGAAGCTTTCTTT | CASSLGGGNTEAFF
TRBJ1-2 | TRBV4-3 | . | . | TGCGCCAGCAGCCAGGGGGCTGTTGGAGGCTACACCTTC | CASSQGAVGGYTF
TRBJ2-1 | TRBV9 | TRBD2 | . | TGTGCCAGCAGCGTAGTAGGACTAGCGGGTGTCAATGAGCAGTTCTTC | CASSVVGLAGVNEQFF
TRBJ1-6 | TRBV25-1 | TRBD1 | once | TGTGCCAGCAGTGAATTCCCCGGACAGGGTAATTCACCCCTCCACTTT | CASSEFPGQGNSPLHF
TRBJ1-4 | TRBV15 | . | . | TGTGCCACCAGCAGGAGCAGGGGATATGAAAAACTGTTTTTT | CATSRSRGYEKLFF
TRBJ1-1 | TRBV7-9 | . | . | TGTGCCAGCAGCTTTCAGGGGAGAACTGAAGCTTTCTTT | CASSFQGRTEAFF
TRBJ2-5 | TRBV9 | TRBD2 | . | TGTGCCAGCAGCTTCCAAGCGGGGGCAACCCAAGAGACCCAGTACTTC | CASSFQAGATQETQYF
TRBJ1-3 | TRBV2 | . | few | TGTGCCAGCACCGAGGGGGGGTCTGGAAACACCATATATTTT | CASTEGGSGNTIYF
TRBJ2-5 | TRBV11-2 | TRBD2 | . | TGTGCCAGCAGCTTAAGAATTGTCGGGGGGAGCCAAGAGACCCAGTACTTC | CASSLRIVGGSQETQYF
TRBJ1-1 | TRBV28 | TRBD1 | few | TGTGCCAGCAGTTTAGGGGTGATCCAGGGGGATGAAGCTTTCTTT | CASSLGVIQGDEAFF
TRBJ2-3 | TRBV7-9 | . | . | TGTGCCAGCAGCTCCGTTTCCGGGCGGGCGGGGAGAAACACAGATACGCAGTATTTT | CASSSVSGRAGRNTDTQYF
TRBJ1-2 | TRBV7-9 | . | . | TGTGCCAGCAGTTCGACTTGGTCGGGAGGTAGTGATGGCTACACCTTC | CASSSTWSGGSDGYTF
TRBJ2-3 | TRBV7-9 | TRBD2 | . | TGTGCCAGCAGGGCCCTAGCGGGGGTCGTCACAGATACGCAGTATTTT | CASRALAGVVTDTQYF
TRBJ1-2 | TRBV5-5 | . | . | TGTGCCAGCAGCTCCTCCGGGGGGAGCTATGGCTACACCTTC | CASSSSGGSYGYTF
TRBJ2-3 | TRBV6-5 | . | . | TGTGCCAGCAGAATCACCGGGACTAGCACAGATACGCAGTATTTT | CASRITGTSTDTQYF
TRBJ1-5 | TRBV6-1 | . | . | TGTGCCAGCAGAGGCAGGGGTGGCAATCAGCCCCAGCATTTT | CASRGRGGNQPQHF
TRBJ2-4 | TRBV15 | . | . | TGTGCCACCAGCACTGGGGGCCCCACCCAGTACTTC | CATSTGGPTQYF
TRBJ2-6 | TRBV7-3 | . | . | TGTGCCAGCAGCCTACGGGGTCCTGGGGCCAACGTCCTGACTTTC | CASSLRGPGANVLTF
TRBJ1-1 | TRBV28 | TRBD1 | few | TGTGCCACCCTCGAGGACAGGGTGAACACTGAAGCTTTCTTT | CATLEDRVNTEAFF
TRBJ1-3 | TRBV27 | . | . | TGTGCCGGGGCAGGGAGGATTCTATTCTCTGGAAACACCATATATTTT | CAGAGRILFSGNTIYF